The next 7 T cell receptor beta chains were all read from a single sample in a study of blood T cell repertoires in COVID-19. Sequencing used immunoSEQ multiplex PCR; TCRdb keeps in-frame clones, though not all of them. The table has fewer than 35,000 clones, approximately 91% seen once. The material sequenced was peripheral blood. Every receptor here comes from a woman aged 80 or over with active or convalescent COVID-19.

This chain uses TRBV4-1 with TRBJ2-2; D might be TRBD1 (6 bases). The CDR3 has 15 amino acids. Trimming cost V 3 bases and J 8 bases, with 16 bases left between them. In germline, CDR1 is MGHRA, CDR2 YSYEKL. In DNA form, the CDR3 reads TGCGCCAGCAGCCAGAACGGGACACTCAGAGGGGAGCTGTTTTTT. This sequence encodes CASSQNGTLRGELFF.

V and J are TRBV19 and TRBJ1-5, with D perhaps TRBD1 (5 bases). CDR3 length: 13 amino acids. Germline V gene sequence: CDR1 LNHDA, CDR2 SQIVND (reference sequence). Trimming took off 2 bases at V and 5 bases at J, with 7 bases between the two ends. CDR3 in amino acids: CASSISRDQPQHF. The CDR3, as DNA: TGTGCCAGTAGTATAAGCAGGGATCAGCCCCAGCATTTT.

CDR3 in amino acids: CASSLGLGQPNQPQHF. The CDR3 region has the DNA TGTGCCAGCAGTTTAGGTCTGGGGCAGCCCAATCAGCCCCAGCATTTT. The V call is TRBV28, the J call TRBJ1-5; perhaps TRBD1 as D (5 bases). The V gene lost 2 bases and the J gene lost 3 bases, with 14 bases spanning the gap. CDR1 MDHEN and CDR2 SYDVKM come from the germline V gene. The CDR3 spans 16 residues.

Here the CDR3 reads CSASFATSYEQYF. The CDR3 DNA reads TGCAGTGCTAGTTTTGCGACATCCTACGAGCAGTACTTC. The chain joins TRBV20-1 to TRBJ2-7; D unclear. Trimming took off 3 bases at V and 1 base at J, with 10 bases between the two ends. Germline V gene data show CDR1 as DFQATT and CDR2 as SNEGSKA (reference sequence). The CDR3 extends over 13 amino acids.

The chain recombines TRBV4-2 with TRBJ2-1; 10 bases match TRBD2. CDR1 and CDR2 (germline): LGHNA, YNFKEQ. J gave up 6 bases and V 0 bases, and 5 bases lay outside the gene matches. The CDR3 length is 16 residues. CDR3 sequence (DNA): TGTGCCAGCAGCCAAGAAGGGCTAGCGGGGGCCAATGAGCAGTTCTTC. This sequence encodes CASSQEGLAGANEQFF.

As DNA, the CDR3 is TGTGCCAGCAGTTACTCGGGGACAGGGGGCGCTTCACCCCTCCACTTT. Translated, it gives CASSYSGTGGASPLHF. This chain uses TRBV6-5 with TRBJ1-6, with TRBD1 identical over 12 bases. V trimming: 0 bases; J trimming: 9 bases; junction bases outside the gene matches: 3. The length of the CDR3 is 16 residues. Per germline, CDR1 MNHEY and CDR2 SVGAGI.

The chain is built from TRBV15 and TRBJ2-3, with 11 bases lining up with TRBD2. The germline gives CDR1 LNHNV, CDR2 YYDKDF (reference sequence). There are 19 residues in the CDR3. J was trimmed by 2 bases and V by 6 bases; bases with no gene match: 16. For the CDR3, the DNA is TGTGCCACCAGACCTCAGGGGCTAGCGGGGGGCCTCGTCACAGATACGCAGTATTTT. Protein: CATRPQGLAGGLVTDTQYF.